Described below is a single T cell receptor beta chain sequence and its context. Survey-level immunoSEQ sequencing profiled the TCR beta repertoire. TCRdb keeps only in-frame clones here, not all; method: immunoSEQ multiplex PCR. The table has 68,000 or so clones, around 95% seen once. The sequence derives from a man in his forties with rheumatoid arthritis. The source material was PBMCs.

The CDR3 DNA is TGTGCCTGGAGTGAAGGGAGTCCAGGGGAGCCCCAGCATTTT. It encodes CAWSEGSPGEPQHF. This chain joins TRBV30 and TRBJ1-5; possible D gene TRBD1, 6 bases. CDR1 is GTSNPN, CDR2 SVGIG, per germline (reference sequence). Trimming left V 1 base short and J 8 bases short, with 15 bases between. The CDR3 totals 14 residues.